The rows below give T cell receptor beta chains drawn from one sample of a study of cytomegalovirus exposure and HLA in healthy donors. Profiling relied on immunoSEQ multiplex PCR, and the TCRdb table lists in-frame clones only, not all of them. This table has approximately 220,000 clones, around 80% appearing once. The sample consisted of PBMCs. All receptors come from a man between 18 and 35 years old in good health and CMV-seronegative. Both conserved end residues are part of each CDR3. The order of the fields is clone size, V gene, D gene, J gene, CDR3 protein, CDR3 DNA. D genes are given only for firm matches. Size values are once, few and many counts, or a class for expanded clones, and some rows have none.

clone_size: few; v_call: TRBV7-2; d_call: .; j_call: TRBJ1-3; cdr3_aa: CASSLVGRGNTIYF; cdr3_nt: TGTGCCAGCAGCTTAGTGGGGAGGGGAAACACCATATATTTT
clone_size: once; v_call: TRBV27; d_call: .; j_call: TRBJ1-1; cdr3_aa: CASSSLPGTEAFF; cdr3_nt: TGTGCCAGCAGTTCACTCCCAGGAACTGAAGCTTTCTTT
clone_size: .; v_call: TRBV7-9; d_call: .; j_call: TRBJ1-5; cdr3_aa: CASSFQGSNQPQHF; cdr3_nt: TGTGCCAGCAGCTTTCAGGGTAGCAATCAGCCCCAGCATTTT
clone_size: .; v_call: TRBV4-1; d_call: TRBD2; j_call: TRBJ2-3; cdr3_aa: CASSQPPGTSGTDTQYF; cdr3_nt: TGCGCCAGCAGCCAGCCCCCCGGGACTAGCGGGACTGATACGCAGTATTTT
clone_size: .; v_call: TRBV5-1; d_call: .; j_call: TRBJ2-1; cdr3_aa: CASSLGSKGTSYNEQFF; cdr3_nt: TGCGCCAGCAGCTTGGGTAGCAAGGGGACTTCCTACAATGAGCAGTTCTTC
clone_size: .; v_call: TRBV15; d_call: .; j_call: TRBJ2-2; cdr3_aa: CATSRDPQTGELFF; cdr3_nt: TGTGCCACCAGCAGAGATCCCCAGACCGGGGAGCTGTTTTTT
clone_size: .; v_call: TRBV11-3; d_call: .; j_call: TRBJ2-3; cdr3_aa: CASSPGGSGDTQYF; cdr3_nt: TGTGCCAGCAGCCCCGGAGGGTCCGGAGATACGCAGTATTTT
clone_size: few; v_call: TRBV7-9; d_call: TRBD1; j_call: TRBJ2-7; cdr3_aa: CASSRTGGDEQYF; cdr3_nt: TGTGCCAGCAGCCGAACAGGGGGCGACGAGCAGTACTTC
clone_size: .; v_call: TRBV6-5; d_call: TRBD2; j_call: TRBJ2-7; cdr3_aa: CASSYGAGLSGDEQYF; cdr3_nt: TGTGCCAGCAGTTACGGGGCAGGGCTTAGCGGGGACGAGCAGTACTTC
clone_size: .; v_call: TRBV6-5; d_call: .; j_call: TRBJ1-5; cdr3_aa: CAAGVPGLSNQPQHF; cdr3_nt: TGTGCCGCAGGGGTCCCAGGGCTAAGCAATCAGCCCCAGCATTTT
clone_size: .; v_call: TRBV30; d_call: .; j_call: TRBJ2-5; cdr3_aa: CAWSNFGTEETQYF; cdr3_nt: TGTGCCTGGAGTAATTTCGGGACTGAAGAGACCCAGTACTTC
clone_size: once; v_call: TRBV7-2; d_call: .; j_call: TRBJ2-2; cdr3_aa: CASSLSPGSAGTGELFF; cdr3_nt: TGTGCCAGCAGCTTATCTCCCGGGAGTGCGGGCACCGGGGAGCTGTTTTTT
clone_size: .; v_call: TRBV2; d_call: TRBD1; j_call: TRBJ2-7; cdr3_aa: CASREDRAYEQYF; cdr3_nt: TGTGCCAGCAGGGAGGACAGGGCCTACGAGCAGTACTTC
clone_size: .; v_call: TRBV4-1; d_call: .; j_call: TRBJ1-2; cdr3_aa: CASSQDGGFNYGYTF; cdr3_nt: TGCGCCAGCAGCCAAGATGGCGGTTTTAACTATGGCTACACCTTC
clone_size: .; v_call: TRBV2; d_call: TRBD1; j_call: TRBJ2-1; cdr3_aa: CASSARQGGPEQFF; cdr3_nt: TGTGCCAGCAGTGCCCGACAGGGGGGCCCTGAGCAGTTCTTC
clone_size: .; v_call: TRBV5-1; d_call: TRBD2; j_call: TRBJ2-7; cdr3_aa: CASSRIAGGTGYEQYF; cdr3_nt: TGCGCCAGCAGTCGTATAGCGGGAGGGACAGGCTACGAGCAGTACTTC
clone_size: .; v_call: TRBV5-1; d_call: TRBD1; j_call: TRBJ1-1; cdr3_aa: CASSLGTVGDTEAFF; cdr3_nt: TGCGCCAGCAGCTTAGGGACAGTTGGAGACACTGAAGCTTTCTTT
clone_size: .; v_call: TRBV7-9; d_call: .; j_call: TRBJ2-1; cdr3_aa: CASSSADGRGYREQFF; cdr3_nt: TGTGCCAGCAGCTCCGCTGACGGGAGAGGGTATCGTGAGCAGTTCTTC
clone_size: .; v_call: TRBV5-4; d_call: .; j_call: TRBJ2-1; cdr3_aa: CASSSAAARSYNEQFF; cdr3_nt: TGTGCCAGCAGCTCCGCGGCCGCCCGCTCCTACAATGAGCAGTTCTTC
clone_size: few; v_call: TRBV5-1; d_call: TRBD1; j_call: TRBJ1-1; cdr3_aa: CASSVGQGATEAFF; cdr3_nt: TGCGCCAGCAGCGTTGGACAGGGGGCAACTGAAGCTTTCTTT